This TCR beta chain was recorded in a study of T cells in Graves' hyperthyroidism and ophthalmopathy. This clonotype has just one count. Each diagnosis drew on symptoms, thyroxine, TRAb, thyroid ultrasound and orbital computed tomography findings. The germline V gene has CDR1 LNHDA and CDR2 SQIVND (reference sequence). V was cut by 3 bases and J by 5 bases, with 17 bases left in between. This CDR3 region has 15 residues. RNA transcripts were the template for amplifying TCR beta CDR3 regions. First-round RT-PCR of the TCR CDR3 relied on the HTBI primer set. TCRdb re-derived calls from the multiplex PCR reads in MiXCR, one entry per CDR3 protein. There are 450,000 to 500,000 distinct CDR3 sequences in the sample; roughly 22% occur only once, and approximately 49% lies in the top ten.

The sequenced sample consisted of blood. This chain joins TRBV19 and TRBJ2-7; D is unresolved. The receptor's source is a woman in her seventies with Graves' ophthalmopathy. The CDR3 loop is CASSMTPRLTNEQYF. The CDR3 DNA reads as TGTGCCAGTAGTATGACGCCCCGGCTAACGAACGAGCAGTACTTC.